The entry that follows covers one T cell receptor beta chain sequence. This record comes from a study of blood T cell repertoires in COVID-19. The method was immunoSEQ multiplex PCR; TCRdb's version includes in-frame clones alone and lacks a portion of them. The repertoire consists of about 70,000 clones, with approximately 89% occurring once and the leading ten covering 7% to 10%. The germline V and J ends were trimmed by 2 bases and 6 bases, with 19 bases remaining between them. Germline CDR1 is SGHTA and CDR2 is FQGNSA. The CDR3 is 16 amino acids. Sequencing was done on a sample of peripheral blood. This clonotype was obtained from a middle-aged man with active COVID-19. The chain joins TRBV7-2 to TRBJ1-1; D gene uncertain. This CDR3 reads CASSLLYDPSSSEAFF. The DNA for the CDR3 is TGTGCCAGCAGCTTACTTTACGACCCTAGTTCTTCTGAAGCTTTCTTT.